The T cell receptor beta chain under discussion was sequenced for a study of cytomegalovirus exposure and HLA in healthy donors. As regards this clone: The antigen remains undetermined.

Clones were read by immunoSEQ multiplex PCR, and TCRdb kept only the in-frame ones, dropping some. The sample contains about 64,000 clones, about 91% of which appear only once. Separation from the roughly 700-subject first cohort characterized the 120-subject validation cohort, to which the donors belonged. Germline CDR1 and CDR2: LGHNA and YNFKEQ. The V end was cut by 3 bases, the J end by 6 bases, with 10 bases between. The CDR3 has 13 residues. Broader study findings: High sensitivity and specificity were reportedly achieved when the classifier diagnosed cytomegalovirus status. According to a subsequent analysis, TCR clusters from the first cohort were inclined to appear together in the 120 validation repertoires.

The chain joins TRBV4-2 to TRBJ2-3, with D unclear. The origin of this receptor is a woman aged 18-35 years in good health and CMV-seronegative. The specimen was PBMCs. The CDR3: CASSQVSMDTQYF. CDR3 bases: TGTGCCAGCAGCCAGGTGAGCATGGATACGCAGTATTTT.